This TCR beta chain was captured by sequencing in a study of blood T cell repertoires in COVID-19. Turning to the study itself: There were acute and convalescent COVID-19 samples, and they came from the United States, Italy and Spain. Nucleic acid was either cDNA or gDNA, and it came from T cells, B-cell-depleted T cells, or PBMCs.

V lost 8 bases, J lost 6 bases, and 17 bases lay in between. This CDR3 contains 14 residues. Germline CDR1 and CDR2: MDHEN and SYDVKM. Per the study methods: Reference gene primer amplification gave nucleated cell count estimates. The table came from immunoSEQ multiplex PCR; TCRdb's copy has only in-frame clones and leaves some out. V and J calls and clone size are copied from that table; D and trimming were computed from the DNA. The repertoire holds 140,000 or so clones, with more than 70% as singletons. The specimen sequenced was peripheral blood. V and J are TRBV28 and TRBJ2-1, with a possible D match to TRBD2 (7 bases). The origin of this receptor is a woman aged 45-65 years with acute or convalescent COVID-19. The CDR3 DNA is TGTGCCAGCCACGAACAGGGAGGGCCCAATGAGCAGTTCTTC. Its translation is CASHEQGGPNEQFF.